This passage covers 6 T cell receptor beta chains from one sample sequenced in a study of blood T cell repertoires in COVID-19. Clones were read by immunoSEQ multiplex PCR, and TCRdb kept only the in-frame ones, dropping some. The sample lists 100,000 to 120,000 clones; 85% were seen once. Sequencing was done on a sample of peripheral blood. The receptors shown here come from a man aged 45-65 years with acute or convalescent COVID-19.

This clone was counted once. The chain employs TRBV7-2 and TRBJ2-7, with D perhaps TRBD1 (6 bases). The germline CDR1 and CDR2 sequences are SGHTA and FQGNSA. The CDR3 covers 12 residues. V gave up 4 bases and J gave up 11 bases, with 15 bases separating them. The CDR3 loop is CASSSGQPRKYF. The CDR3 DNA reads as TGTGCCAGCAGCTCCGGACAGCCTAGGAAGTACTTC. Complete variable domain (other parts from reference TRBV7-2 and TRBJ2-7): GAGVSQSPSNKVTEKGKDVELRCDPISGHTALYWYRQSLGQGLEFLIYFQGNSAPDKSGLPSDRFSAERTGGSVSTLTIQRTQQEDSAVYLCASSSGQPRKYFGPGTRLTVT.

The chain has TRBV6-6 and TRBJ1-1, with D possibly TRBD1 on 6 matching bases. Trimming removed 6 bases at V and 8 bases at J, with 16 bases between. The CDR3 is 13 residues long. CDR1 MNHNY and CDR2 SVGAGI come from the germline V gene (reference sequence). The CDR3 loop is CASSITGMGEAFF. In DNA form, the CDR3 reads TGTGCCAGCAGCATAACAGGGATGGGCGAAGCTTTCTTT.

The chain employs TRBV15 and TRBJ1-2; 7 nucleotides agree with TRBD1. The CDR3 totals 14 residues. Germline V lookup: CDR1 LNHNV, CDR2 YYDKDF (reference sequence). V lost 3 bases and J lost 7; bases outside the gene matches: 8. Here the CDR3 reads CATSRNRQGGGYTF. The CDR3 nucleotides are TGTGCCACCAGCAGGAACCGACAGGGAGGTGGCTACACCTTC.

The V call is TRBV9, the J call TRBJ1-6; D is perhaps TRBD1 (5 bases). Per germline, CDR1 SGDLS and CDR2 YYNGEE. V gave up 3 bases and J gave up 5 bases, with 18 bases separating them. The CDR3 runs to 17 residues. The CDR3 loop is CASSGVITDRNNSPLHF. The CDR3 region has the DNA TGTGCCAGCAGCGGAGTTATAACCGACAGAAATAATTCACCCCTCCACTTT.

The CDR3 sequence: CASSSPGQGARYEQYF. In DNA form, the CDR3 reads TGTGCCAGCAGCTCTCCCGGACAGGGGGCGCGTTACGAGCAGTACTTC. V gene TRBV7-9 combines with J gene TRBJ2-7; 11 bases align to TRBD1. This CDR3 comprises 16 residues. Germline CDR1 SEHNR, CDR2 FQNEAQ (reference sequence). Trimming took 4 bases from V and 4 from J; bases not matched to a gene: 9. The full variable domain, in which reference TRBV7-9 and TRBJ2-7 provide the parts outside the CDR3, is DTGVSQNPRHKITKRGQNVTFRCDPISEHNRLYWYRQTLGQGPEFLTYFQNEAQLEKSRLLSDRFSAERPKGSFSTLEIQRTEQGDSAMYLCASSSPGQGARYEQYFGPGTRLTVT.

A note on this clone: At one end, the junction sequence differs from germline, possibly due to a read error. V is TRBV5-1 and J is TRBJ1-4; D unresolved. This CDR3 contains 13 residues. Germline V gives CDR1 SGHRS, CDR2 YFSETQ. CDR3 sequence (DNA): TGCGCTAGCACTTTGGGCTATAATGAAAAACTGTTTTTT. Its protein is CASTLGYNEKLFF. Variable domain in full (rest from reference TRBV5-1 and TRBJ1-4): KAGVTQTPRYLIKTRGQQVTLSCSPISGHRSVSWYQQTPGQGLQFLFEYFSETQRNKGNFPGRFSGRQFSNSRSEMNVSTLELGDSALYLCASTLGYNEKLFFGSGTQLSVL.